A selection of T cell receptor beta chains follows, all from one sample in a study of blood T cell repertoires in COVID-19. Sequenced by immunoSEQ multiplex PCR; TCRdb stores in-frame clones only, minus some. Of 120,000 or so clones detected, about 79% appear once; the ten largest clones hold roughly 17%. Sequenced sample: peripheral blood. These receptors all come from a woman at least 80 years old with active or convalescent COVID-19. Both conserved end residues are part of each CDR3.

CDR3 length	V gene	J gene	CDR3 protein
15	TRBV5-1	TRBJ1-1	CASSPIQVFDTEAFF
18	TRBV5-1	TRBJ1-3	CASSLIPSQGALGNTIYF
13	TRBV2	TRBJ2-5	CASLKRGQETQYF
16	TRBV18	TRBJ2-2	CASSPFFLTNTGELFF
16	TRBV7-8	TRBJ2-3	CASSLVPGWGTDTQYF
13	TRBV30	TRBJ2-2	CARSGRGSGELFF
19	TRBV21-1	TRBJ2-7	CASSPRDREFTKSDYEQYF
15	TRBV14	TRBJ2-7	CASSHVSTGVNEQYF
16	TRBV24-1	TRBJ1-5	CATSDMTGGEDQPQHF
14	TRBV5-1	TRBJ1-4	CASSVGQVNEKLFF
14	TRBV5-4	TRBJ2-7	CASSSPVSSYEQYF
16	TRBV18	TRBJ1-6	CASSPNQGAANSPLHF
15	TRBV27	TRBJ2-5	CASSQRTSGIETQYF
13	TRBV2	TRBJ1-1	CASSSTGGTEAFF
12	TRBV2	TRBJ1-1	CASTSGYTEAFF
15	TRBV9	TRBJ1-6	CASSAQGGGDSPLHF
15	TRBV20-1	TRBJ1-4	CSASNPAVAGEKLFF
17	TRBV7-8	TRBJ2-4	CASSLEGLAANKNIQYF
13	TRBV6-5	TRBJ1-1	CASRQGLNTEAFF
17	TRBV5-4	TRBJ2-5	CASSQTGTGGPSETQYF
16	TRBV7-2	TRBJ2-7	CASSLVGAGTTNEQYF
15	TRBV27	TRBJ2-5	CASSLSPSGQETQYF
13	TRBV5-5	TRBJ2-7	CASSWTGDYEQYF
14	TRBV7-2	TRBJ2-5	CASSRLFGQETQYF
14	TRBV2	TRBJ1-1	CASRTDREDTEAFF
16	TRBV6-2/TRBV6-3	TRBJ1-1	CASSLIPGHRNTEAFF
17	TRBV5-1	TRBJ1-4	CASSLRGARGSHEKLFF
14	TRBV2	TRBJ2-1	CASNYVGDYNEQFF
15	TRBV9	TRBJ2-7	CASSGGQGGPYEQYF
16	TRBV29-1	TRBJ2-2	CSAMKMGQGVTGELFF
14	TRBV27	TRBJ2-5	CASSWARGGETQYF